This TCR beta chain was captured in a study of cytomegalovirus exposure and HLA in healthy donors. Germline assignment: CDR1 SGHDT and CDR2 YYEEEE. This CDR3 is built from 18 residues. As regards this clone: Its antigen remains unknown.

Study-wide points: By a later analysis, the bulk of CMV-associated TCR beta chains appeared HLA-restricted. Reports showed the classifier diagnosing cytomegalovirus status with high specificity and sensitivity.

13 Jbeta primers and 60 Vbeta primers were used for the PCR. Repertoires were generated with immunoSEQ multiplex PCR, while TCRdb's copy carries only in-frame clones and drops some. The sample includes about 160,000 clones, roughly 80% seen only once; the top ten take roughly 4%. The receptor comes from a man in his fifties in good health and CMV-seropositive. The V gene is TRBV5-6, the J gene TRBJ2-5; 11 positions agree with TRBD2. TRBJ2-7 explains the end of the DNA better; the J call may be wrong. Sequencing was carried out using PBMCs. CDR3 sequence reads: CASSLAGGSGRAGDEQYF. CDR3 DNA sequence: TGTGCCAGCAGCTTGGCAGGTGGTAGCGGGAGGGCCGGGGACGAGCAGTACTTC.